The 10 T cell receptor beta chains given below trace back to one sample, sequenced in a study of blood T cell repertoires in COVID-19. Sequenced by immunoSEQ multiplex PCR; TCRdb stores in-frame clones only, minus some. The table shows around 100,000 clones, with 85% occurring only once. The specimen was peripheral blood. The source is a human donor in a cohort sampled during active COVID-19.

The chain employs TRBV7-9 and TRBJ1-4, with a weak D call TRBD1 (6 bases). Germline V gives CDR1 SEHNR, CDR2 FQNEAQ (reference sequence). V lost 5 bases to trimming and J lost 0 bases, with 10 bases between them. The CDR3 has 15 amino acids. The DNA of the CDR3 is TGTGCCAGCAGCCGGGACACAACAACTAATGAAAAACTGTTTTTT. Translated: CASSRDTTTNEKLFF.

The chain joins TRBV6-4 to TRBJ2-1; 10 nucleotides align to TRBD2. Germline lookup yields CDR1 MRHNA and CDR2 SNTAGT. Trimming removed 6 bases from V and 8 bases from J; junction bases left unmatched: 10. The CDR3 sequence is 15 residues long. CDR3 nucleotide sequence: TGTGCCAGCAGCCAGAGCGGGGGGGCAAGCCATGAGCAGTTCTTC. Residues: CASSQSGGASHEQFF.

This clone has only one observation. This chain uses TRBV27 with TRBJ2-5; 9 bases are shared with TRBD2. The germline V gene encodes CDR1 MNHEY and CDR2 SMNVEV (reference sequence). After removal of 0 bases from V and 5 bases from J, the junction contained 7 bases not matched to a gene. There are 16 residues in the CDR3. CDR3 nucleotide sequence: TGTGCCAGCAGTTTATCGGGCCTAGCGGGGAGGGAGACCCAGTACTTC. Translated, it gives CASSLSGLAGRETQYF.

J is TRBJ2-2 and V is TRBV10-1, with 9 bases matching TRBD1. V was pared by 5 bases and J by 3 bases, with 4 bases of the junction left unmatched. The CDR3 loop spans 15 amino acids. Germline V gives CDR1 WNHNN, CDR2 SYGVQD (reference sequence). The CDR3 protein is CASSTGTGYTGELFF. CDR3 bases: TGCGCCAGCAGTACCGGGACAGGGTACACCGGGGAGCTGTTTTTT.

V usage is TRBV7-7 and J usage is TRBJ2-2; D is ambiguous. The CDR3 totals 13 residues. The ends were cut back, 5 bases at V and 6 bases at J, with 10 bases in the middle. Germline lookup yields CDR1 SSHAT and CDR2 FNYEAQ (reference sequence). The CDR3 is CASSPRGPGELFF. The CDR3 nucleotides are TGTGCCAGCAGCCCACGTGGCCCCGGGGAGCTGTTTTTT.

This rearrangement joins TRBV25-1 to TRBJ2-7, with D possibly matching TRBD2 (5 bases). The V end lost 1 base, the J end lost 3 bases, and 10 bases lay between the germline ends. Per the germline V gene, CDR1 is MGHDK and CDR2 is SYGVNS. The CDR3 runs to 14 residues. The CDR3 sequence is CASSESADFYEQYF. CDR3 coding DNA: TGTGCCAGCAGTGAATCAGCGGATTTCTACGAGCAGTACTTC.

CDR3 sequence (DNA): TGTGCCAGCACCCCAAGGAGGTGGTACGAGCAGTACTTC. This translates into CASTPRRWYEQYF. The rearrangement links TRBV6-6 to TRBJ2-7; the D gene is possibly TRBD2 (5 bases). V was trimmed by 7 bases and J by 4 bases, leaving 14 bases between them. Germline lookup yields CDR1 MNHNY and CDR2 SVGAGI (reference sequence). This CDR3 spans 13 amino acids.

The chain recombines TRBV6-6 with TRBJ2-1, with 7 bases aligning to TRBD1. CDR1 MNHNY and CDR2 SVGAGI come from the germline V gene (reference sequence). The CDR3 loop spans 16 amino acids. The ends lost 6 bases at V and 6 bases at J; junction bases unmatched: 14. CDR3 in DNA: TGTGCCAGCAGACCCGCGGACAGGATTCTTACCAATGAGCAGTTCTTC. Translating gives CASRPADRILTNEQFF.

The chain joins TRBV25-1 to TRBJ2-3; TRBD2 aligns across 10 bases. This CDR3 contains 13 residues. With V trimmed by 9 bases and J by 3 bases, 3 bases remained unmatched. Germline assignment: CDR1 MGHDK and CDR2 SYGVNS. The CDR3 sequence is CASERGGTDTQYF. CDR3 DNA sequence: TGTGCCAGTGAGCGGGGGGGAACAGATACGCAGTATTTT.

This clone showed up just a few times. The V and J genes are TRBV24-1 and TRBJ2-3, with D possibly TRBD1 on 5 matching bases. Germline V gene data show CDR1 as KGHDR and CDR2 as SFDVKD. The ends were cut back, 4 bases at V and 9 bases at J, with 22 bases in the middle. The CDR3 has 16 amino acids. The CDR3 sequence is CATSDSRTPSSQTQYF. CDR3 DNA sequence: TGTGCCACCAGTGACTCGAGGACACCCAGCTCGCAGACGCAGTATTTT.